This T cell receptor (beta chain) was identified in a study of control samples from healthy donors and cancer patients. The table came from immunoSEQ multiplex PCR; TCRdb's copy has only in-frame clones and leaves some out. The sample records 85,000 to 95,000 clones, about 85% being singletons. This clone was seen a few times. The sequencing input was blood. The receptor's source is a woman in her 70s in good health.

The CDR3 coding sequence is TGTGCCAGCAGTGGGCTGAACTATGGCTACACCTTC. Amino acids: CASSGLNYGYTF. This sequence joins TRBV6-2 or TRBV6-3 and TRBJ1-2; D unclear. Deletions cut 5 bases from V and 2 bases from J, with 6 bases between. Germline lookup yields CDR1 MNHEY and CDR2 SVGEGT. The CDR3 is 12 residues long.